A single sample gave rise to the 30 T cell receptor beta chains below, sequenced in a study of T cell changes during pregnancy in multiple sclerosis. Assay: immunoSEQ multiplex PCR; the TCRdb copy retains only in-frame clones and omits some. The sample contains around 100,000 clones, roughly 90% of which appear only once. The material sequenced was peripheral blood, taken after pregnancy. Receptors originate from a female donor with multiple sclerosis, enrolled in a pregnancy study.

The chain carries TRBV9 and TRBJ2-7; D is ambiguous. The CDR3 runs to 14 residues. Germline V gives CDR1 SGDLS, CDR2 YYNGEE. V was pared by 4 bases and J by 0 bases, with 11 bases between. The CDR3 DNA reads TGTGCCAGCAGCACTGATTATATCTCCTACGAGCAGTACTTC. Translated: CASSTDYISYEQYF.

This chain joins TRBV6-6 and TRBJ1-5; D is uncertain. The CDR3 runs to 14 residues. CDR1 MNHNY and CDR2 SVGAGI come from the germline V gene (reference sequence). Trimming removed 3 bases from V and 3 bases from J, with 9 bases in between. Written as DNA, the CDR3 is TGTGCCAGCAGTTATGAAACAATCAATCAGCCCCAGCATTTT. Translated, it gives CASSYETINQPQHF.

This chain connects TRBV29-1 to TRBJ1-2; D may be TRBD1 (5 bases). This CDR3 has 11 residues. CDR1 is SQVTM, CDR2 ANQGSEA, per germline. The V end lost 3 bases, the J end lost 8 bases, and 10 bases lay between the germline ends. CDR3 bases: TGCAGCGTTGACAGGGCTAAAGGCTACACCTTC. This codes for CSVDRAKGYTF.

CDR3 residues: CASSAKRLAGYEQYF. The CDR3 region has the DNA TGTGCCAGCAGTGCAAAACGTCTAGCGGGATACGAGCAGTACTTC. The chain carries TRBV6-1 and TRBJ2-7; 9 bases map to TRBD2. V was pared by 4 bases and J by 4 bases, with 8 bases of the junction left unmatched. The CDR3 loop spans 15 amino acids. Per the germline V gene, CDR1 is MNHNS and CDR2 is SASEGT.

A few counts support this clone. The chain carries TRBV21-1 and TRBJ2-7; the table's D call, TRBD1, has no DNA check behind it. TRBV21-1 is annotated as a pseudogene. The CDR3 is made up of 13 amino acids. CDR3 loop: CATRTGHPYEQYF. CDR3 in DNA: TGTGCCACAAGAACGGGACACCCCTACGAGCAGTACTTC.

V gene TRBV5-1 combines with J gene TRBJ1-2; D gene uncertain. The ends were cut back, 3 bases at V and 8 bases at J, with 17 bases in the middle. This CDR3 spans 14 amino acids. Per germline, CDR1 SGHRS and CDR2 YFSETQ. For the CDR3, the DNA is TGCGCCAGCAGCTCGGCCCAGGAGGCTGGGGGCTACACCTTC. Residues: CASSSAQEAGGYTF.

The genes are TRBV18 and TRBJ2-5; D remains unclear. Per germline, CDR1 KGHSH and CDR2 LQKENI. With 3 bases removed from V and 5 bases from J, the gap between germline ends came to 10 bases. This CDR3 is 13 amino acids long. CDR3 sequence reads: CASSPPSRETQYF. CDR3 DNA: TGTGCCAGCTCACCGCCCTCCAGGGAGACCCAGTACTTC.

The V gene is TRBV5-4, the J gene TRBJ2-3, with TRBD1 identical over 7 bases. The germline V gene encodes CDR1 SGHNT and CDR2 YYREEE (reference sequence). The ends lost 0 bases at V and 2 bases at J; junction bases unmatched: 3. The CDR3 loop spans 15 amino acids. The CDR3 region is CASSLGTGATDTQYF. Written as DNA, the CDR3 is TGTGCCAGCAGCTTGGGAACAGGGGCCACAGATACGCAGTATTTT.

The gene calls are TRBV1 and TRBJ2-7; the tabulated D call, TRBD2, remains unverified against the DNA. TRBV1 is described as a pseudogene. This CDR3 has 16 residues. The CDR3, as DNA: TGCACCAGCAGCCAAGATCGTCTCCTAGCTTCCTACGAGCAGTACTTC. Encoded protein: CTSSQDRLLASYEQYF.

This chain connects TRBV2 to TRBJ1-1, with 11 bases that match TRBD1. V lost 9 bases and J lost 3; bases outside the gene matches: 18. There are 18 residues in the CDR3. Germline CDR1 is SNHLY and CDR2 is FYNNEI. DNA of the CDR3: TGTGCCAGTCGACAGTGGGCCCCCGGGACAGGGGGTTACACTGAAGCTTTCTTT. Translated: CASRQWAPGTGGYTEAFF. Filled out from reference TRBV2 and TRBJ1-1, the complete variable domain reads EPEVTQTPSHQVTQMGQEVILRCVPISNHLYFYWYRQILGQKVEFLVSFYNNEISEKSEIFDDQFSVERPDGSNFTLKIRSTKLEDSAMYFCASRQWAPGTGGYTEAFFGQGTRLTVV.

This chain uses TRBV6-6 with TRBJ1-3; the match to TRBD1 covers 7 bases. CDR3 size: 16 residues. The germline gives CDR1 MNHNY, CDR2 SVGAGI (reference sequence). V trimming: 5 bases; J trimming: 4 bases; junction bases outside the gene matches: 11. The CDR3 is CASSSQQGMGGNTIYF. The CDR3 DNA reads TGTGCCAGCAGTAGCCAACAGGGGATGGGCGGAAACACCATATATTTT.

In the case of this clone: The junction departs from germline at one end; a sequencing error may be responsible. The genes are TRBV6-6 and TRBJ2-3; TRBD2 aligns across 10 bases. The CDR3 contains 16 residues. Germline V CDR1 and CDR2: MNHNY, SVGAGI (reference sequence). The CDR3 loop is CASSYRASGSKDTQYF. For the CDR3, the DNA is TGTGCCAGCAGTTATCGGGCTAGCGGGAGCAAAGATACGCAGTATTTT.

The chain joins TRBV18 to TRBJ2-7; D gene uncertain. Per the germline V gene, CDR1 is KGHSH and CDR2 is LQKENI. The V end was cut by 3 bases, the J end by 4 bases, with 10 bases between. The CDR3 runs 13 residues. This chain's CDR3 is CASSPVGVYEQYF. As DNA, the CDR3 is TGTGCCAGCTCACCGGTTGGAGTGTACGAGCAGTACTTC.

This rearrangement joins TRBV29-1 to TRBJ2-1, with TRBD1 identical over 8 bases. Losses at the gene ends were 6 bases for V and 6 bases for J; bases not matched to a gene: 4. The CDR3 runs 12 residues. The germline CDR1 and CDR2 sequences are SQVTM and ANQGSEA. The CDR3 DNA follows: TGCAGCGTAGGACAGGGACCCAATGAGCAGTTCTTC. Translated, it gives CSVGQGPNEQFF.

In regard to this clone: This specimen includes other DNA sequences encoding the same CDR3. J is TRBJ2-7 and V is TRBV18; the match to TRBD1 covers 9 bases. The CDR3 is 14 residues long. In germline, CDR1 is KGHSH, CDR2 LQKENI. The junction had 4 bases not matched to a gene; V was cut back by 3 bases and J by 4 bases. CDR3 sequence reads: CASSPGTGSYEQYF. CDR3 in DNA: TGTGCCAGCTCACCTGGGACAGGGTCGTACGAGCAGTACTTC.

The count of this clone is one. The chain employs TRBV19 and TRBJ2-3, with 10 bases aligning to TRBD1. The CDR3 covers 14 residues. Germline assignment: CDR1 LNHDA and CDR2 SQIVND (reference sequence). Trimming took 7 bases from V and 5 from J; bases not matched to a gene: 6. This chain's CDR3 is CASNYGTGVDTQYF. The CDR3 DNA follows: TGTGCCAGTAATTACGGGACAGGGGTAGATACGCAGTATTTT.

This sequence joins TRBV10-3 and TRBJ1-1, with 9 bases fitting TRBD1. This CDR3 is built from 14 residues. V was pared by 4 bases and J by 4 bases, with 4 bases of the junction left unmatched. CDR1 is ENHRY and CDR2 is SYGVKD in the germline V gene. The CDR3 sequence is CAISARTGATEAFF. CDR3 sequence (DNA): TGTGCCATCAGTGCGCGGACAGGGGCCACTGAAGCTTTCTTT.

The J gene is TRBJ1-1, the V gene TRBV7-9, with D possibly TRBD1 on 6 matching bases. CDR3 length equals 15 residues. CDR1 and CDR2 (germline): SEHNR, FQNEAQ (reference sequence). V lost 2 bases, J lost 4 bases, and 14 bases lay in between. DNA for the CDR3: TGTGCCAGCAGCTTACGCGGGGGCGTGGGCACTGAAGCTTTCTTT. Translated: CASSLRGGVGTEAFF.

The chain is built from TRBV29-1 and TRBJ1-2; tentative D call: TRBD1 (6 bases). The V end lost 1 base, the J end lost 5 bases, and 17 bases lay between the germline ends. CDR1 is SQVTM, CDR2 ANQGSEA, per germline. This CDR3 is built from 15 residues. The CDR3 reads CSVEVERGARYGYTF. In DNA form, the CDR3 reads TGCAGCGTTGAAGTTGAACGGGGGGCTCGGTATGGCTACACCTTC.

The gene calls are TRBV15 and TRBJ2-5, with 9 bases that match TRBD1. With V trimmed by 5 bases and J by 0 bases, 4 bases remained unmatched. Looked up from germline, CDR1 is LNHNV and CDR2 is YYDKDF (reference sequence). This CDR3 contains 15 residues. The CDR3 DNA sequence: TGTGCCACCAGCGGGACAGGGTCGTACCAAGAGACCCAGTACTTC. This translates into CATSGTGSYQETQYF.

The chain joins TRBV7-8 to TRBJ1-3; D not certain. Trimming pared 3 bases from V and 2 bases from J, leaving 17 bases between. The CDR3 has 17 residues. Germline V gene data show CDR1 as SGHVS and CDR2 as FQNEAQ. The CDR3 loop is CASSLGRRELTGNTIYF. The CDR3 nucleotides are TGTGCCAGCAGCTTGGGTAGGAGGGAGCTTACTGGAAACACCATATATTTT.

The chain couples TRBV7-6 to TRBJ2-5; 7 bases line up with TRBD1. The J segment lost 5 bases and the V segment lost 5 bases, leaving 8 bases of the junction unmatched. The CDR3 loop spans 14 amino acids. Germline V lookup: CDR1 SGHVS, CDR2 FNYEAQ. This CDR3 is CASSDAWDSETQYF. In DNA, the CDR3 is TGTGCCAGCAGCGACGCGTGGGACAGCGAGACCCAGTACTTC. The full variable domain, in which reference TRBV7-6 and TRBJ2-5 provide the parts outside the CDR3, is GAGVSQSPRYKVTKRGQDVALRCDPISGHVSLYWYRQALGQGPEFLTYFNYEAQQDKSGLPNDRFSAERPEGSISTLTIQRTEQRDSAMYRCASSDAWDSETQYFGPGTRLLVL.

The chain employs TRBV30 and TRBJ2-1, with 7 bases that match TRBD2. In germline, CDR1 is GTSNPN, CDR2 SVGIG (reference sequence). CDR3 length: 16 amino acids. V lost 2 bases, J lost 0 bases, and 7 bases stayed unmatched. This CDR3 is CAWSFGGSSSYNEQFF. CDR3 sequence (DNA): TGTGCCTGGAGTTTCGGGGGGTCTAGCTCCTACAATGAGCAGTTCTTC.

The chain combines TRBV5-4 with TRBJ2-3; 10 bases fit TRBD1. V was clipped by 4 bases and J by 1 base; unmatched bases: 6. Germline CDR1 SGHNT, CDR2 YYREEE (reference sequence). CDR3 length: 16 residues. The CDR3 here is CASSTTGTGGTDTQYF. The CDR3 DNA follows: TGTGCCAGCAGCACAACCGGGACAGGGGGCACAGATACGCAGTATTTT.

This chain uses TRBV13 with TRBJ2-5, with D perhaps matching TRBD1 (5 bases). The V end lost 10 bases, the J end lost 0 bases, and 15 bases lay between the germline ends. The CDR3 loop spans 14 amino acids. Germline values: CDR1 PRHDT, CDR2 FYEKMQ (reference sequence). The CDR3 sequence: CATTPLGDQETQYF. The CDR3 DNA sequence: TGTGCCACTACCCCCCTAGGGGACCAAGAGACCCAGTACTTC.

J is TRBJ1-4 and V is TRBV30; no clear D gene. V dropped 1 base and J dropped 6 bases, with 6 bases sitting between them. The CDR3 totals 12 residues. Germline V gives CDR1 GTSNPN, CDR2 SVGIG (reference sequence). CDR3 loop: CAWSDLYEKLFF. DNA of the CDR3: TGTGCCTGGAGTGACTTATATGAAAAACTGTTTTTT.

The CDR3 region has the DNA TGTGCCAGCAGCGTAGGGGGGGAACAGACCCAGTACTTC. It yields the protein CASSVGGEQTQYF. V gene TRBV9 combines with J gene TRBJ2-5; D perhaps matches TRBD2 (6 bases). Germline CDR1 and CDR2: SGDLS and YYNGEE. V lost 0 bases, J lost 6 bases, and 9 bases lay in between. The CDR3 has 13 amino acids.

This clone is deemed medium-sized (0.01 to 0.1%). This chain joins TRBV4-1 and TRBJ1-5; weak D call: TRBD1 (5 bases). V lost 4 bases, J lost 2 bases, and 12 bases lay in between. This CDR3 comprises 15 residues. CDR1 and CDR2 (germline): MGHRA, YSYEKL. DNA for the CDR3: TGCGCCAGCAGCCCCGAGCCGGGGGGCAATCAGCCCCAGCATTTT. It yields the protein CASSPEPGGNQPQHF.

The rearrangement joins TRBV30 to TRBJ2-6; D may be TRBD1 (6 bases). This CDR3 region has 14 residues. V was cut by 5 bases and J by 4 bases, with 12 bases left in between. Germline V gene data show CDR1 as GTSNPN and CDR2 as SVGIG (reference sequence). CDR3: CAWDRSSGANVLTF. For the CDR3, the DNA is TGTGCCTGGGACAGGTCTAGCGGGGCCAACGTCCTGACTTTC.

The chain has TRBV7-2 and TRBJ2-7; TRBD1 is a possible D gene (6 bases). Germline CDR1 is SGHTA and CDR2 is FQGNSA. The CDR3 spans 13 residues. Trimming left V 0 bases short and J 7 bases short, with 10 bases between. CDR3 amino acids: CASSLAQQGEQYF. CDR3 bases: TGTGCCAGCAGCTTAGCGCAACAGGGAGAGCAGTACTTC.